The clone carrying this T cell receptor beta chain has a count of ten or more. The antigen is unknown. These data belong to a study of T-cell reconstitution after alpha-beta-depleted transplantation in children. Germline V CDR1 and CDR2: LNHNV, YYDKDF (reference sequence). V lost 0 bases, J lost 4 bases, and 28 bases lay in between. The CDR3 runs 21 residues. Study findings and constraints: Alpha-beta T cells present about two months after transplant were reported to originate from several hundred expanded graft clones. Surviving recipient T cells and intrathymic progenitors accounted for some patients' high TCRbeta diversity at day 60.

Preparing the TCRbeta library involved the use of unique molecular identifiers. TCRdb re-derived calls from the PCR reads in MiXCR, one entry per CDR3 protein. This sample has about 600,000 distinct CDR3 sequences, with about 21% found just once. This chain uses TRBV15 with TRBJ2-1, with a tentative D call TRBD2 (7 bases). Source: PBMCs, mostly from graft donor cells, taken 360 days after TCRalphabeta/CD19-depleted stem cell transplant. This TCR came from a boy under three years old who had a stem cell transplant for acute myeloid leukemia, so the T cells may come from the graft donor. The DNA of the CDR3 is TGTGCCACCAGCAGAGATGTTAGTAACGGGGGGCCCCCCACATCTTACAATGAGCAGTTCTTC. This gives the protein CATSRDVSNGGPPTSYNEQFF.